This TCR beta chain was profiled in a study of blood T cells in healthy people across ages. Caucasian individuals from Russia who were healthy and aged roughly 6 to 100 acted as donors. Study findings and constraints: Per-million-T-cell TCR beta diversity fell roughly linearly with age. Expanded clonotype changes were possibly confounded by unknown donor CMV status.

This clonotype was counted only a few times. What it binds is not known. Per the germline V gene, CDR1 is DFQATT and CDR2 is SNEGSKA (reference sequence). The CDR3 covers 12 residues. V lost 6 bases, J lost 10 bases, and 16 bases lay in between. Using a J-beta primer mix together with a sample-barcoded 5' primer, a second PCR was run for about 6 to 12 cycles. TCRdb reprocessed the 5' RACE reads via MiXCR and lists one record per CDR3 protein. The sample shows 750,000 to 1,000,000 distinct CDR3 sequences, 25% to 30% of them seen only once. This sample was shared with a second study, whose subject was T cells of mothers and their children. That source adds: The cDNA synthesis received all extracted RNA, at about 1.5 ug per 15 ul.

The clonotype originates from a woman aged 35 to 49 in good health. V and J are TRBV20-1 and TRBJ1-5, with TRBD1 as a possible D gene (6 bases). Sample: blood. The CDR3 DNA reads as TGCAGTGCACCATTCCAGGGGACACCCCAGCATTTT. Its protein is CSAPFQGTPQHF.